This TCR beta chain was obtained from a study of T-cell reconstitution after alpha-beta-depleted transplantation in children. Study-level points and caveats: For some patients, TCRbeta diversity was high at day 60 because of recipient T cells and thymic progenitors that survived. Expanded graft clones numbering several hundred reportedly gave rise to alpha-beta T cells about two months after transplant. From newly produced T cells came most of the T-cell counts and diversity one year after transplant.

The library targeted TCRbeta and was prepared with unique molecular identifiers. MiXCR, applied by TCRdb to the PCR reads, yields one record per CDR3 protein. This repertoire shows under 850,000 distinct CDR3 sequences, around 12% found once; its top ten account for approximately 0.8%. V dropped 5 bases and J dropped 2 bases, with 5 bases sitting between them. Germline lookup yields CDR1 SGHRS and CDR2 YFSETQ. This CDR3 region has 12 residues. This clonotype came up many times. Its antigen is still unknown. The material was PBMCs, obtained before TCRalphabeta/CD19-depleted stem cell transplant. The chain has TRBV5-1 and TRBJ2-1; D call uncertain. The clonotype was recovered from a girl aged 2 to 10 with congenital amegakaryocytic thrombocytopenia, due to receive a stem cell transplant. The CDR3, as DNA: TGCGCCAGCAGTACTACCTACAATGAGCAGTTCTTC. This encodes CASSTTYNEQFF.